These T cell receptor beta chains were read from a single sample in a study of early T cells in non-severe SARS-CoV-2 infection. In TCRdb, the 5' RACE reads were re-called with MiXCR into one record per CDR3 protein. The sample includes about 98,000 distinct CDR3 sequences, 9.5% to 11% seen only once; the top ten take around 5.1%. The source material was whole blood. The receptors originated from an adult who was a healthcare worker with PCR-confirmed SARS-CoV-2 infection or an uninfected control (not recorded which). CDR3s include the opening cysteine and the closing phenylalanine or tryptophan. A D gene is named only where the DNA matches it firmly. Clone size is shown for a subset of rows, as once, few, many or a class of expanded clone.

d_gene: TRBD1
v_gene: TRBV20-1
j_gene: TRBJ2-7
abundance: few
CDR3aa: CSALKDRGRSDYEQYF
CDR3nt: TGCAGTGCTCTCAAGGACAGGGGGCGTTCGGACTACGAGCAGTACTTC

d_gene: -
v_gene: TRBV12-3/TRBV12-4
j_gene: TRBJ2-1
abundance: -
CDR3aa: CASGPMGRGHNEQFF
CDR3nt: TGTGCCAGCGGCCCTATGGGGCGGGGTCACAATGAGCAGTTCTTC

d_gene: -
v_gene: TRBV6-6
j_gene: TRBJ1-1
abundance: -
CDR3aa: CASSYSRGDTEAFF
CDR3nt: TGTGCCAGCAGTTACTCTAGGGGAGACACTGAAGCTTTCTTT

d_gene: TRBD1
v_gene: TRBV18
j_gene: TRBJ1-5
abundance: many
CDR3aa: CASSPQGVGNQPQHF
CDR3nt: TGTGCCAGCTCACCCCAGGGGGTAGGGAATCAGCCCCAGCATTTT

d_gene: TRBD1
v_gene: TRBV7-2
j_gene: TRBJ2-6
abundance: -
CDR3aa: CASSFRLDRGFSGANVLTF
CDR3nt: TGTGCCAGCAGCTTCCGGCTCGACAGGGGCTTCTCTGGGGCCAACGTCCTGACTTTC

d_gene: -
v_gene: TRBV28
j_gene: TRBJ1-5
abundance: many
CDR3aa: CASSSYTRGGNQPQHF
CDR3nt: TGTGCCAGCAGTTCCTATACGAGGGGGGGCAATCAGCCCCAGCATTTT

d_gene: TRBD2
v_gene: TRBV11-2
j_gene: TRBJ2-3
abundance: many
CDR3aa: CASSAPSLAGGPSDTQYF
CDR3nt: TGTGCCAGCAGCGCACCGTCACTAGCGGGGGGGCCGTCAGATACGCAGTATTTT

d_gene: -
v_gene: TRBV12-3/TRBV12-4
j_gene: TRBJ2-7
abundance: few
CDR3aa: CASSPEREQYF
CDR3nt: TGTGCCAGCAGCCCCGAGCGCGAGCAGTACTTC

d_gene: TRBD1
v_gene: TRBV12-3/TRBV12-4
j_gene: TRBJ1-1
abundance: -
CDR3aa: CASSPGTGGAGAEAFF
CDR3nt: TGTGCCAGCAGTCCCGGGACAGGGGGCGCGGGGGCTGAAGCTTTCTTT

d_gene: -
v_gene: TRBV15
j_gene: TRBJ2-3
abundance: once
CDR3aa: CATSRAPGSVGSGGTDTQYF
CDR3nt: TGTGCCACCAGCAGGGCCCCCGGTTCGGTGGGGTCAGGGGGCACAGATACGCAGTATTTT

d_gene: TRBD1
v_gene: TRBV28
j_gene: TRBJ2-3
abundance: -
CDR3aa: CASRPAGTASTDTQYF
CDR3nt: TGTGCCAGCAGACCTGCCGGGACAGCCAGCACAGATACGCAGTATTTT

d_gene: -
v_gene: TRBV6-5
j_gene: TRBJ1-6
abundance: -
CDR3aa: CASSHTWNNSPLHF
CDR3nt: TGTGCCAGCAGTCACACATGGAATAATTCACCCCTCCACTTT

d_gene: TRBD2
v_gene: TRBV20-1
j_gene: TRBJ2-7
abundance: few
CDR3aa: CSARGWSSGRTSYEQYF
CDR3nt: TGCAGTGCTAGAGGTTGGTCTAGCGGGAGAACGAGCTACGAGCAGTACTTC

d_gene: -
v_gene: TRBV2
j_gene: TRBJ1-1
abundance: medium-sized
CDR3aa: CASSGHVGETVNTEAFF
CDR3nt: TGTGCCAGCAGTGGGCATGTAGGTGAGACGGTGAACACTGAAGCTTTCTTT

d_gene: -
v_gene: TRBV29-1
j_gene: TRBJ2-1
abundance: many
CDR3aa: CSVRGTPLAGEQFF
CDR3nt: TGCAGCGTTCGAGGTACACCTCTGGCGGGTGAGCAGTTCTTC

d_gene: -
v_gene: TRBV5-1
j_gene: TRBJ2-3
abundance: many
CDR3aa: CASSRADSTDTQYF
CDR3nt: TGCGCCAGCAGCCGGGCAGATAGCACAGATACGCAGTATTTT

d_gene: -
v_gene: TRBV9
j_gene: TRBJ1-1
abundance: -
CDR3aa: CASSVGAGLNTEAFF
CDR3nt: TGTGCCAGCAGCGTAGGGGCAGGGTTGAACACTGAAGCTTTCTTT

d_gene: TRBD2
v_gene: TRBV20-1
j_gene: TRBJ2-5
abundance: once
CDR3aa: CCARSLAGQETQYF
CDR3nt: TGCTGTGCTAGATCTCTAGCGGGACAAGAGACCCAGTACTTC

d_gene: -
v_gene: TRBV28
j_gene: TRBJ1-1
abundance: few
CDR3aa: CASRSGGAQGTEAFF
CDR3nt: TGTGCCAGCAGGTCGGGGGGGGCGCAGGGCACTGAAGCTTTCTTT

d_gene: -
v_gene: TRBV7-2
j_gene: TRBJ2-7
abundance: -
CDR3aa: CASSRIISGEQYF
CDR3nt: TGTGCCAGCAGCCGAATAATATCCGGCGAGCAGTACTTC

d_gene: -
v_gene: TRBV28
j_gene: TRBJ2-2
abundance: -
CDR3aa: CASKGNTGELFF
CDR3nt: TGTGCCAGCAAGGGTAACACCGGGGAGCTGTTTTTT

d_gene: -
v_gene: TRBV28
j_gene: TRBJ2-3
abundance: -
CDR3aa: CASSPSTRRGTPSTDTQYF
CDR3nt: TGTGCCAGCAGTCCATCCACGCGGAGGGGAACGCCTAGCACAGATACGCAGTATTTT

d_gene: TRBD1
v_gene: TRBV6-6
j_gene: TRBJ1-2
abundance: few
CDR3aa: CASSAGTGDGYTF
CDR3nt: TGTGCCAGCAGCGCCGGGACAGGGGATGGCTACACCTTC

d_gene: -
v_gene: TRBV7-9
j_gene: TRBJ1-1
abundance: many
CDR3aa: CASSYHLTEAFF
CDR3nt: TGTGCCAGCAGCTACCATTTAACTGAAGCTTTCTTT

d_gene: -
v_gene: TRBV3-1
j_gene: TRBJ2-2
abundance: few
CDR3aa: CASRQGGNTGELFF
CDR3nt: TGTGCCAGCAGGCAGGGCGGAAACACCGGGGAGCTGTTTTTT

d_gene: -
v_gene: TRBV5-1
j_gene: TRBJ2-1
abundance: many
CDR3aa: CASTPLGSPKQFF
CDR3nt: TGCGCCAGCACCCCACTCGGGAGCCCTAAGCAGTTCTTC

d_gene: -
v_gene: TRBV12-3/TRBV12-4
j_gene: TRBJ1-5
abundance: few
CDR3aa: CASSPRRGRVNQPQHF
CDR3nt: TGTGCCAGCAGTCCCCGACGGGGCAGGGTCAATCAGCCCCAGCATTTT

d_gene: -
v_gene: TRBV12-3/TRBV12-4
j_gene: TRBJ2-2
abundance: -
CDR3aa: CASSFGGNTGELFF
CDR3nt: TGTGCCAGCAGTTTCGGGGGTAACACCGGGGAGCTGTTTTTT

d_gene: -
v_gene: TRBV30
j_gene: TRBJ2-5
abundance: -
CDR3aa: CAWDRDQYQETQYF
CDR3nt: TGTGCCTGGGACCGGGACCAGTACCAAGAGACCCAGTACTTC

d_gene: TRBD2
v_gene: TRBV10-3
j_gene: TRBJ2-5
abundance: few
CDR3aa: CAISPASGGGETQYF
CDR3nt: TGTGCCATCAGTCCCGCAAGCGGCGGGGGTGAGACCCAGTACTTC

d_gene: TRBD1
v_gene: TRBV29-1
j_gene: TRBJ1-2
abundance: -
CDR3aa: CSVAGTGGLGYTF
CDR3nt: TGCAGCGTCGCGGGGACAGGGGGCCTGGGCTACACCTTC

d_gene: TRBD1
v_gene: TRBV27
j_gene: TRBJ2-1
abundance: few
CDR3aa: CASSLSVEGAHEQFF
CDR3nt: TGTGCCAGCAGTTTATCGGTCGAGGGGGCCCATGAGCAGTTCTTC

d_gene: TRBD1
v_gene: TRBV27
j_gene: TRBJ2-7
abundance: few
CDR3aa: CASSVTGIPFEQYF
CDR3nt: TGTGCCAGCAGTGTGACAGGGATACCTTTCGAGCAGTACTTC

d_gene: -
v_gene: TRBV20-1
j_gene: TRBJ1-5
abundance: many
CDR3aa: CSARVGAGNQPQHF
CDR3nt: TGCAGTGCTAGAGTGGGGGCAGGCAATCAGCCCCAGCATTTT

d_gene: TRBD2
v_gene: TRBV28
j_gene: TRBJ2-3
abundance: -
CDR3aa: CASSRGDTDTQYF
CDR3nt: TGTGCCAGCAGCCGGGGGGACACAGATACGCAGTATTTT

d_gene: TRBD1
v_gene: TRBV7-9
j_gene: TRBJ1-1
abundance: -
CDR3aa: CASSSAGTDIPFF
CDR3nt: TGTGCCAGCAGCTCCGCCGGGACAGATATACCTTTCTTT

d_gene: TRBD2
v_gene: TRBV28
j_gene: TRBJ2-2
abundance: few
CDR3aa: CASRMPGLAGENTGELFF
CDR3nt: TGTGCCAGCAGAATGCCTGGACTAGCGGGAGAGAACACCGGGGAGCTGTTTTTT

d_gene: -
v_gene: TRBV18
j_gene: TRBJ2-1
abundance: few
CDR3aa: CASSPRGSYNEQFF
CDR3nt: TGTGCCAGCTCCCCCCGGGGCTCCTACAATGAGCAGTTCTTC

d_gene: -
v_gene: TRBV6-5
j_gene: TRBJ2-7
abundance: few
CDR3aa: CASSATGSYEQYF
CDR3nt: TGTGCCAGCAGTGCGACAGGCTCCTACGAGCAGTACTTC

d_gene: -
v_gene: TRBV9
j_gene: TRBJ2-1
abundance: -
CDR3aa: CASSLQGMPGGEQFF
CDR3nt: TGTGCCAGCAGCCTCCAGGGGATGCCGGGGGGTGAGCAGTTCTTC

d_gene: TRBD2
v_gene: TRBV7-2
j_gene: TRBJ2-1
abundance: few
CDR3aa: CASSPRLAGGRDNEQFF
CDR3nt: TGTGCCAGCAGCCCTCGACTAGCGGGGGGGCGGGACAATGAGCAGTTCTTC

d_gene: -
v_gene: TRBV29-1
j_gene: TRBJ2-3
abundance: -
CDR3aa: CSVGGDTQYF
CDR3nt: TGCAGCGTCGGCGGGGATACGCAGTATTTT

d_gene: TRBD2
v_gene: TRBV3-1
j_gene: TRBJ2-1
abundance: few
CDR3aa: CASRSTSGTSSYNEQFF
CDR3nt: TGTGCCAGCAGGTCGACTAGCGGGACTTCATCCTACAATGAGCAGTTCTTC

d_gene: TRBD1
v_gene: TRBV7-9
j_gene: TRBJ2-1
abundance: few
CDR3aa: CASSGTDSSYNEQFF
CDR3nt: TGTGCCAGCAGCGGGACAGATTCCTCCTACAATGAGCAGTTCTTC

d_gene: -
v_gene: TRBV29-1
j_gene: TRBJ2-3
abundance: few
CDR3aa: CSAAKDTQYF
CDR3nt: TGCAGCGCCGCCAAGGATACGCAGTATTTT

d_gene: -
v_gene: TRBV6-5
j_gene: TRBJ1-3
abundance: many
CDR3aa: CASGLVSGNTIYF
CDR3nt: TGTGCCAGCGGACTAGTCTCTGGAAACACCATATATTTT

d_gene: TRBD2
v_gene: TRBV28
j_gene: TRBJ2-7
abundance: -
CDR3aa: CASTVAGTYEQYF
CDR3nt: TGTGCCAGTACTGTAGCGGGCACCTACGAGCAGTACTTC

d_gene: -
v_gene: TRBV29-1
j_gene: TRBJ1-1
abundance: -
CDR3aa: CSVDAQQNTEAFF
CDR3nt: TGCAGCGTTGATGCACAGCAGAACACTGAAGCTTTCTTT

d_gene: -
v_gene: TRBV11-2
j_gene: TRBJ1-2
abundance: many
CDR3aa: CASSLDPGNTYYGYTF
CDR3nt: TGTGCCAGCAGCTTAGATCCGGGGAACACCTACTATGGCTACACCTTC

d_gene: TRBD1
v_gene: TRBV29-1
j_gene: TRBJ2-5
abundance: few
CDR3aa: CSVVRNRGLVWETQYF
CDR3nt: TGCAGCGTTGTAAGGAACAGGGGGCTCGTATGGGAGACCCAGTACTTC